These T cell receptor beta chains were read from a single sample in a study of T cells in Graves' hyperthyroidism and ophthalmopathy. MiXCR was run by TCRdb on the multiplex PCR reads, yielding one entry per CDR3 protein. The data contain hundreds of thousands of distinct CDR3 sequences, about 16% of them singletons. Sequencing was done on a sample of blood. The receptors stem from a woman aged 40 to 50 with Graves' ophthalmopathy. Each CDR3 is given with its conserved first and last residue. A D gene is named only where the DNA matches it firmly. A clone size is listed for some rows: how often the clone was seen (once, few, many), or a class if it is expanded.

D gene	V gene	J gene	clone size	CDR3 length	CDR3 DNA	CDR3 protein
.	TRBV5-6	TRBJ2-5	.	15	TGTGCCAGCAGCTCAGGGGACTCCAACGGGGAGACCCAGTACTTC	CASSSGDSNGETQYF
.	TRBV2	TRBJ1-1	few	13	TGTGCCAGCAGCCCCGACACCCCCAAGGGGGCTTTCTTT	CASSPDTPKGAFF
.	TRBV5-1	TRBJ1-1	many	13	TGCGCCAGCAGCTTGAACTTGAACACTGAAGCTTTCTTT	CASSLNLNTEAFF
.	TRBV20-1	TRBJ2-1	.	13	TGCAGTGCCCGATCCAACTCCTACAATGAGCAGTTCTTC	CSARSNSYNEQFF
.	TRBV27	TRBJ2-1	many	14	TGTGCCAGCAGTCGGGGGACAACTTTCGATGAGCAGTTCTTC	CASSRGTTFDEQFF
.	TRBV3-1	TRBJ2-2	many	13	TGTGCCAGCGCGGCCGCAGACCCCGGGGAGCTGTTTTTT	CASAAADPGELFF
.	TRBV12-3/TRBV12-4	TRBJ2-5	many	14	TGTGCCAGCAGTCAATCAGACGGACAAGAGACCCAGTACTTC	CASSQSDGQETQYF
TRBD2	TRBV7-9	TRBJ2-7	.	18	TGTGCCAGCAGCTTCCCACCCGGGACTAGCGAGAACCACTACGAGCAGTACTTC	CASSFPPGTSENHYEQYF
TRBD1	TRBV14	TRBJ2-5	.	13	TGTGCCAGCAGCCGAGACAGGGGGGGGACCCAGTACTTC	CASSRDRGGTQYF
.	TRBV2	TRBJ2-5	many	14	TGTGCCAGCAGTGAAAGAGGGGACGGGGAGACCCAGTACTTC	CASSERGDGETQYF
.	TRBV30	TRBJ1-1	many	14	TGTGCCTGGAATGTCCAGCAGCGGGACACTGAAGCTTTCTTT	CAWNVQQRDTEAFF
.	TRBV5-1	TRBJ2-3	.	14	TGCGCCAGCAGCCCTGGGCAGGCACTAGATACGCAGTATTTT	CASSPGQALDTQYF
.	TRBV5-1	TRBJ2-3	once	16	TGCGCCAGCAGCCGGGAGAGGGGGGCGCGAACAGATACGCAGTATTTT	CASSRERGARTDTQYF
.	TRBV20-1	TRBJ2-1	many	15	TGCAGTGCCTCTCTTGGGCAGAGCTCCTACAATGAGCAGTTCTTC	CSASLGQSSYNEQFF
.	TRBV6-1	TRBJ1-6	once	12	TGTGCTACGCCCCCTCGCCATTCACCCCTCCACTTT	CATPPRHSPLHF
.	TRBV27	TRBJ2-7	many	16	TGTGCCAGCAGTTTGGTCTCCCCGGGACATTTCTACGAGCAGTACTTC	CASSLVSPGHFYEQYF